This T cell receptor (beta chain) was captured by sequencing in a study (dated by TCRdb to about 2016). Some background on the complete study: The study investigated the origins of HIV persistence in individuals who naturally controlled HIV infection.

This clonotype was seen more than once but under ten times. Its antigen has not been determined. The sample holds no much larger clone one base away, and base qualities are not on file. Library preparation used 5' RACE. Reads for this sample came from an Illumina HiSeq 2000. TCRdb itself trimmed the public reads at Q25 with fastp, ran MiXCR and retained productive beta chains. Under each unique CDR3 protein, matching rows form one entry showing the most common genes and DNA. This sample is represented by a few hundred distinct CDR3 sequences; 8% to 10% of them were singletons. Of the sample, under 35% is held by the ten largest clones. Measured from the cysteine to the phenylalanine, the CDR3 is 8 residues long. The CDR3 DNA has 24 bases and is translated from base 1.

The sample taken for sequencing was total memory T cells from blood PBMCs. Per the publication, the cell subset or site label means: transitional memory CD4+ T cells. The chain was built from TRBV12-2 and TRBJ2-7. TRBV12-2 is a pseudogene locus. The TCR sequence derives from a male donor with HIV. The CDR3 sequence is CASRSGYF. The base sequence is TGTGCAAGTCGCTCAGGGTACTTC.